Here is one T cell receptor (beta chain) with its context. This sample is part of a study of blood T cell repertoires in COVID-19. Some clones are missing from TCRdb's copy, which holds only in-frame ones; the method was immunoSEQ multiplex PCR. The repertoire has about 140,000 clones, less than 85% of them found once; the top ten carry approximately 1.8%. The junction had 5 bases not matched to a gene; V was cut back by 4 bases and J by 4 bases. Looked up from germline, CDR1 is SGHTA and CDR2 is FQGNSA. The CDR3 extends over 14 amino acids. This TCR derives from a woman between 18 and 29 years old who had been exposed to COVID-19. Sequencing was carried out using PBMCs or T cells enriched from blood (not recorded which). The chain couples TRBV7-2 to TRBJ1-2, with 8 bases matching TRBD1. The CDR3 nucleotides read TGTGCCAGCAGCTCAGGACAGGGAGCCTATGGCTACACCTTC. Translation: CASSSGQGAYGYTF.